This entry concerns a single T cell receptor (beta chain). The data originate from a study of T cell changes during pregnancy in multiple sclerosis. Libraries were prepared by immunoSEQ multiplex PCR; TCRdb keeps only in-frame clonotypes and omits some of them. The sample records 65,000 to 75,000 clones, about 92% being singletons. The sequence was obtained from a female donor in good health, enrolled as a control in a pregnancy study. The specimen was CD8+ T cells from peripheral blood mononuclear cells, collected in the third trimester of pregnancy.

The CDR3 region has the DNA TGTGCCAGCAGTTACGAGGTCAATCAGCCCCAGCATTTT. Its translation: CASSYEVNQPQHF. The J gene is TRBJ1-5, the V gene TRBV6-5; D is uncertain. The CDR3 has 13 residues. V shed 2 bases and J shed 3 bases, with 5 bases lying between them. The V gene's germline CDR1 is MNHEY and CDR2 SVGAGI.